This T cell receptor (beta chain) was obtained from a study of blood T cell repertoires in COVID-19. Profiling relied on immunoSEQ multiplex PCR, and the TCRdb table lists in-frame clones only, not all of them. This sample yields 200,000 to 300,000 clones, of which roughly 90% are seen a single time; under 6.5% belongs to the top ten. This clone was counted only a few times. Looked up from germline, CDR1 is SGHTA and CDR2 is FQGTGA. Unmatched junction bases numbered 14, after V lost 5 bases and J lost 9 bases. The CDR3 has 16 residues. J is TRBJ2-1 and V is TRBV7-3, with 9 bases fitting TRBD1. This receptor was taken from a man aged 55 to 70 with acute or convalescent COVID-19. Sequencing was done on a sample of peripheral blood. The CDR3 nucleotides read TGTGCCAGCAGCAAGAGCTTGGGACAGGGAGAAGGTGAGCAGTTCTTC. Translation gives CASSKSLGQGEGEQFF.